The present TCR beta chain was sequenced within a study of human versus mouse CDR3 diversity and MHC coevolution. Whole-study findings and limits: Roughly 6 MHC II alleles selected the human T cells. Most of the three human donors had the lowest clonal inequality.

With regard to this clone: As yet, its antigen is unknown.

This CDR3 has 14 residues. J lost 7 bases, V lost 3 bases, and 7 bases had no gene match. Germline V CDR1 and CDR2: GTSNPN, SVGIG (reference sequence). The method was immunoSEQ multiplex PCR; TCRdb's version includes in-frame clones alone and lacks a portion of them. The repertoire has some 82,000 clones, about 93% of them found once; the top ten carry about 1.5%. The V call is TRBV30, the J call TRBJ2-1, with 9 bases that match TRBD2. This receptor was identified in a person between 25 and 75 years old in good health. Sequenced material: naive CD4+ T cells from blood. Indicated subset: CD45RO-negative CD62L-positive naive CD4 T cells. The chain's CDR3 is CAWRIAGAGNEQFF. The DNA for the CDR3 is TGTGCCTGGAGAATAGCGGGAGCGGGGAATGAGCAGTTCTTC.